Presented here are 10 T cell receptor beta chains from one specimen sequenced in a study of blood T cell repertoires in COVID-19. The data were produced by immunoSEQ multiplex PCR, yet TCRdb's version contains in-frame clones alone and is incomplete. The sample lists some 83,000 clones; roughly 78% were seen once. The material sequenced was peripheral blood. All receptors come from a human donor in a cohort sampled during active COVID-19.

This chain joins TRBV5-4 and TRBJ2-2, with D unclear. The V end lost 1 base, the J end lost 1 base, and 5 bases lay between the germline ends. Germline V lookup: CDR1 SGHNT, CDR2 YYREEE (reference sequence). This CDR3 is built from 14 residues. The chain's CDR3 is CASSLPENTGELFF. The CDR3 DNA follows: TGTGCCAGCAGCTTGCCAGAGAACACCGGGGAGCTGTTTTTT.

V and J are TRBV5-8 and TRBJ1-5, with 9 bases matching TRBD1. The germline V gene encodes CDR1 SGHTS and CDR2 YDEGEE. Unmatched junction bases numbered 3, after V lost 4 bases and J lost 4 bases. This CDR3 has 14 residues. The CDR3 reads CASSTDRGNQPQHF. The CDR3 nucleotides read TGTGCCAGCAGCACCGACAGGGGGAATCAGCCCCAGCATTTT.

The chain links TRBV28 to TRBJ2-7; D gene ambiguous. Looked up from germline, CDR1 is MDHEN and CDR2 is SYDVKM. The V gene lost 6 bases and the J gene lost 13 bases, with 16 bases spanning the gap. The CDR3 consists of 11 residues. CDR3 sequence (DNA): TGTGCCAGCAGGAATACGGCAGGCGTTTACTTC. Its protein is CASRNTAGVYF. The full variable domain, in which reference TRBV28 and TRBJ2-7 provide the parts outside the CDR3, is DVKVTQSSRYLVKRTGEKVFLECVQDMDHENMFWYRQDPGLGLRLIYFSYDVKMKEKGDIPEGYSVSREKKERFSLILESASTNQTSMYLCASRNTAGVYFGPGTRLTVT.

This chain joins TRBV3-1 (or the pseudogene TRBV3-2) and TRBJ2-7; D is possibly TRBD1 (5 bases). From germline, CDR1 is LGHDT and CDR2 YNNKEL (reference sequence). V gave up 3 bases and J gave up 7 bases, with 16 bases separating them. This CDR3 has 14 amino acids. The CDR3 region is CASSHLIGDWEQYF. CDR3 bases: TGTGCCAGCAGCCACCTAATAGGGGATTGGGAGCAGTACTTC.

This chain uses TRBV7-2 with TRBJ2-7; TRBD2 matches at 11 bases. CDR3 length equals 18 residues. Germline-derived CDR1 and CDR2 are SGHTA and FQGNSA. V shed 3 bases, J shed 3 bases, and the junction held 13 bases outside the gene matches. CDR3 sequence reads: CASSFPSGGPPGLYEQYF. The CDR3 DNA sequence: TGTGCCAGCAGCTTCCCTAGCGGGGGGCCCCCCGGCCTCTACGAGCAGTACTTC. Full variable domain (rest looked up from reference TRBV7-2 and TRBJ2-7): GAGVSQSPSNKVTEKGKDVELRCDPISGHTALYWYRQSLGQGLEFLIYFQGNSAPDKSGLPSDRFSAERTGGSVSTLTIQRTQQEDSAVYLCASSFPSGGPPGLYEQYFGPGTRLTVT.

This chain's CDR3 is CASSLGSGGGNTEAFF. The CDR3 DNA is TGTGCCAGCAGCTTAGGGTCAGGGGGAGGGAACACTGAAGCTTTCTTT. The chain recombines TRBV7-9 with TRBJ1-1; 7 bases fit TRBD1. The germline CDR1 and CDR2 sequences are SEHNR and FQNEAQ (reference sequence). The CDR3 spans 16 residues. V dropped 1 base and J dropped 1; count of bases not matched to a gene: 6.

The chain joins TRBV28 to TRBJ1-2; 9 bases fit TRBD1. This CDR3 spans 15 amino acids. Germline trimming cut 5 bases from V and 0 bases from J; bases unmatched to any gene: 4. Germline CDR1 is MDHEN and CDR2 is SYDVKM. CDR3 DNA sequence: TGTGCCAGCAGTCAGACAGGGGGTCCTAACTATGGCTACACCTTC. Encoded protein: CASSQTGGPNYGYTF.

V usage is TRBV27 and J usage is TRBJ1-2, with D maybe TRBD1 (6 bases). V lost 4 bases and J 3 bases, leaving 12 bases between the germline ends. Germline V gene sequence: CDR1 MNHEY, CDR2 SMNVEV (reference sequence). The CDR3 is made up of 14 amino acids. The CDR3 sequence: CASSSGQRYYGYTF. The CDR3 DNA follows: TGTGCCAGCAGTTCCGGACAGAGATACTATGGCTACACCTTC.

V usage is TRBV7-9 and J usage is TRBJ1-1; D is unclear. The CDR3 has 13 amino acids. V lost 5 bases and J lost 3, with 10 bases in between. In germline, CDR1 is SEHNR, CDR2 FQNEAQ (reference sequence). CDR3 in DNA: TGTGCCAGCAGCCAAGTAAGCTACACTGAAGCTTTCTTT. Its protein is CASSQVSYTEAFF.

The gene calls are TRBV5-1 and TRBJ1-1; 8 bases are shared with TRBD1. V gave up 7 bases and J gave up 0 bases; unmatched junction bases: 8. The germline V gene has CDR1 SGHRS and CDR2 YFSETQ. The CDR3 length is 15 residues. The CDR3 reads CASGGQGAMNTEAFF. The CDR3 region has the DNA TGCGCCAGCGGCGGACAGGGCGCCATGAACACTGAAGCTTTCTTT.